This passage covers 5 T cell receptor beta chains from one sample sequenced in a study of identical twins. Via MiXCR, TCRdb re-called the 5' RACE reads, giving one row per CDR3 protein. This sample yields 1.5 million to 2 million distinct CDR3 sequences, of which roughly 35% are seen a single time; approximately 0.25% belongs to the top ten. Specimen: cord blood. The receptors shown here come from a newborn girl in good health.

This clonotype turned up a few times. The chain combines TRBV20-1 with TRBJ2-7; TRBD1 is a possible D gene (5 bases). With the DNA end fitting TRBJ2-4 better, the J assignment may be wrong. From germline, CDR1 is DFQATT and CDR2 SNEGSKA (reference sequence). CDR3 length: 11 amino acids. The CDR3 is CSARQGNIQYF. Here the CDR3 DNA reads TGCAGTGCTAGACAGGGAAACATTCAGTACTTC.

This clonotype was seen a handful of times. The rearrangement uses TRBV29-1 and TRBJ2-1, with 9 bases fitting TRBD2. The trim removed 4 bases at V and 0 bases at J, leaving 10 bases unmatched. Germline CDR1 is SQVTM and CDR2 is ANQGSEA. The CDR3 is made up of 17 amino acids. CDR3 in amino acids: CSVGGQREVGSYNEQFF. CDR3 coding DNA: TGCAGCGTTGGGGGGCAGCGGGAGGTGGGCTCCTACAATGAGCAGTTCTTC.

This clonotype has a count of ten or more. The chain is built from TRBV4-2 and TRBJ2-3; no definite D call. Per the germline V gene, CDR1 is LGHNA and CDR2 is YNFKEQ. This CDR3 comprises 14 residues. The V end lost 4 bases, the J end lost 1 base, and 9 bases lay between the germline ends. The CDR3 is CASSPTAGTDTQYF. In DNA, the CDR3 is TGTGCCAGCAGCCCGACCGCCGGCACAGATACGCAGTATTTT.

This clonotype was seen once. Sequence at one end of the junction differs from germline and may be a read error. The chain combines TRBV7-2 with TRBJ2-1; 7 nucleotides agree with TRBD1. Per the germline V gene, CDR1 is SGHTA and CDR2 is FQGNSA. There are 15 residues in the CDR3. The DNA of the CDR3 is TGTGCCAGCAGCCACGGGACAGCAGCCTACAATAAGCAGTTCTTC. Its protein product is CASSHGTAAYNKQFF.

This CDR3 is CASRRDRVSHEQFF. CDR3 bases: TGTGCCAGCAGGCGGGACAGGGTTTCGCATGAGCAGTTCTTC. The rearrangement uses TRBV2 and TRBJ2-1, with 9 bases lining up with TRBD1. Germline V lookup: CDR1 SNHLY, CDR2 FYNNEI. V lost 6 bases to trimming and J lost 8 bases; unmatched junction nucleotides: 8. CDR3 size: 14 residues.